This TCR beta chain comes out of a study of OX40 agonist ivuxolimab in advanced cancers. Germline loops: CDR1 GTSNPN, CDR2 SVGIG (reference sequence). The CDR3 has 15 residues. With V trimmed by 4 bases and J by 3 bases, 9 bases remained unmatched. Data came from immunoSEQ multiplex PCR; TCRdb stores just in-frame clones and leaves some out. The sample records fewer than 40,000 clones, about 90% being singletons. Sequenced here: CD4+ or CD8+ T cells sorted from blood, sampled in a trial of the OX40 agonist ivuxolimab. The receptor was derived from an adult with an advanced solid tumor such as melanoma, head and neck, liver or kidney cancer. The gene calls are TRBV30 and TRBJ1-2; the match to TRBD1 covers 9 bases. This chain's CDR3 is CAWIAQGAGDYGYTF. The CDR3 DNA is TGTGCCTGGATTGCACAGGGGGCAGGGGACTATGGCTACACCTTC.